This record looks at one TCR beta chain sequence and its context. What it binds is unknown. The CDR3 is 15 amino acids. V gave up 5 bases and J gave up 0 bases, with 11 bases separating them. From the RT-PCR reads, TCRdb called clonotypes with MiXCR, one entry per CDR3 protein. The sample has about 800,000 distinct CDR3 sequences; 21% are singletons. The record originates from a study of response to subunit inactivated influenza vaccine. The study, taken as a whole, reports: Each seasonal influenza vaccination, the authors suggested, recruits few new T cells.

The sequencing used PBMCs from blood, collected roughly 5 days after vaccination. This receptor was identified in a man aged 45-65 years who received an inactivated influenza vaccine. The gene calls are TRBV12-3 or TRBV12-4 and TRBJ2-1, with unresolved D. In DNA form, the CDR3 reads TGTGCCAGCAGTGCAGGTTTTAGCTCCTACAATGAGCAGTTCTTC. Translation: CASSAGFSSYNEQFF.